This TCR beta chain originates from a study of T cells in Graves' hyperthyroidism and ophthalmopathy. The cohort's ophthalmopathy patients, a group with duration under 3 months, had a Clinical Activity Score of at least 3 and a NOSPECS grade of at least 4. Diagnostic assessment was based on clinical symptoms, serum thyroxine and TRAb, thyroid ultrasound and orbital computed tomography. This CDR3 is built from 15 residues. Germline V lookup: CDR1 DFQATT, CDR2 SNEGSKA (reference sequence). Germline trimming cut 4 bases from V and 3 bases from J; bases unmatched to any gene: 11. This clonotype was seen ten or more times. Regions amplified from RNA transcripts were the TCR beta CDR3 regions. RT-PCR in the first round (using the HTBI primer set) targeted the TCR CDR3. In TCRdb, the multiplex PCR reads were re-called with MiXCR into one record per CDR3 protein. The data hold around 350,000 distinct CDR3 sequences, with approximately 14% observed a single time.

The sequencing sample was made of blood. The receptor comes from a woman aged 55-70 years with Graves' ophthalmopathy. The chain joins TRBV20-1 to TRBJ2-7; 8 bases fit TRBD2. The CDR3 DNA reads TGCAGTGCTACTGGGAGCGGGAGTCCTTTCTACGAGCAGTACTTC. The encoded protein is CSATGSGSPFYEQYF.